A selection of T cell receptor beta chains follows, all from one sample in a study of T cells in Graves' hyperthyroidism and ophthalmopathy. TCRdb reprocessed the multiplex PCR reads with MiXCR, giving one entry per CDR3 protein. Of under 300,000 distinct CDR3 sequences in the sample, more than 10% were seen once. The sample taken for sequencing was blood. These TCRs come from a woman in her 30s with Graves' hyperthyroidism that later progressed to Graves' ophthalmopathy. The CDR3 runs from the conserved cysteine through the conserved F or W. Fields, in order: clone size, V gene, D gene, J gene, CDR3 protein, CDR3 DNA. A D gene is named only where the DNA matches it firmly. Some rows have no size entry. The others give once, few or many, or a class for an expanded clone.

clone_size: many; v_call: TRBV18; d_call: NA; j_call: TRBJ1-1; cdr3_aa: CASSPQGQASTEAFF; cdr3_nt: TGTGCCAGCTCACCACAGGGCCAGGCGAGTACTGAAGCTTTCTTT
clone_size: few; v_call: TRBV7-2; d_call: NA; j_call: TRBJ2-7; cdr3_aa: CASNPDRAYGQYF; cdr3_nt: TGTGCCAGCAACCCGGACAGAGCCTACGGGCAGTACTTC
clone_size: many; v_call: TRBV5-1; d_call: NA; j_call: TRBJ1-5; cdr3_aa: CASSPGTGGHQPQHF; cdr3_nt: TGCGCCAGCAGCCCAGGGACGGGGGGCCACCAGCCCCAGCATTTT
clone_size: NA; v_call: TRBV27; d_call: NA; j_call: TRBJ1-1; cdr3_aa: CASSFSSGVTGAFF; cdr3_nt: TGTGCCAGCAGTTTTTCGTCAGGGGTTACTGGAGCTTTCTTT
clone_size: few; v_call: TRBV24-1; d_call: TRBD1; j_call: TRBJ1-5; cdr3_aa: CATSDPRTGSNQPQHF; cdr3_nt: TGTGCCACCAGTGATCCTAGGACAGGGAGCAATCAGCCCCAGCATTTT
clone_size: few; v_call: TRBV27; d_call: TRBD2; j_call: TRBJ2-7; cdr3_aa: CASSPRLAASYEQYF; cdr3_nt: TGTGCCAGCAGCCCCCGACTAGCGGCCTCCTACGAGCAGTACTTC
clone_size: NA; v_call: TRBV19; d_call: TRBD2; j_call: TRBJ2-3; cdr3_aa: CASSTGRGSGITDTQYF; cdr3_nt: TGTGCCAGTAGTACCGGTCGAGGTAGCGGGATTACAGATACGCAGTATTTT
clone_size: many; v_call: TRBV7-7; d_call: NA; j_call: TRBJ2-5; cdr3_aa: CASSQNPGEETQYF; cdr3_nt: TGTGCTAGCAGCCAAAACCCAGGGGAAGAGACCCAGTACTTC
clone_size: many; v_call: TRBV28; d_call: NA; j_call: TRBJ1-4; cdr3_aa: CASSFGGLNEKLFF; cdr3_nt: TGTGCCAGCAGTTTCGGGGGCCTTAATGAAAAACTGTTTTTT
clone_size: many; v_call: TRBV5-5; d_call: TRBD1; j_call: TRBJ2-5; cdr3_aa: CASSLAQGIYGVETQYF; cdr3_nt: TGTGCCAGCAGCTTGGCACAGGGGATTTATGGAGTCGAGACCCAGTACTTC
clone_size: NA; v_call: TRBV28; d_call: TRBD1; j_call: TRBJ1-2; cdr3_aa: CASSLVQGGGYTF; cdr3_nt: TGTGCCAGCAGTTTAGTACAGGGGGGAGGCTACACCTTC
clone_size: many; v_call: TRBV7-8; d_call: TRBD2; j_call: TRBJ2-5; cdr3_aa: CASSLDSGLAGGYGETQYF; cdr3_nt: TGTGCCAGCAGCTTAGATTCAGGACTAGCGGGAGGTTACGGAGAGACCCAGTACTTC
clone_size: many; v_call: TRBV9; d_call: NA; j_call: TRBJ2-1; cdr3_aa: CASSVVGSNEQFF; cdr3_nt: TGTGCCAGCAGCGTTGTGGGCTCCAATGAGCAGTTCTTC
clone_size: many; v_call: TRBV6-1; d_call: NA; j_call: TRBJ2-7; cdr3_aa: CASSEADIGGWQYF; cdr3_nt: TGTGCCAGCAGTGAAGCGGATATAGGGGGTTGGCAGTACTTC
clone_size: many; v_call: TRBV7-9; d_call: NA; j_call: TRBJ2-5; cdr3_aa: CASSLYGGTQYF; cdr3_nt: TGTGCCAGCAGCTTGTATGGGGGGACCCAGTACTTC
clone_size: many; v_call: TRBV2; d_call: NA; j_call: TRBJ1-2; cdr3_aa: CASSERREGRKGYTF; cdr3_nt: TGTGCCAGCAGTGAAAGAAGGGAGGGGCGCAAAGGCTACACCTTC
clone_size: many; v_call: TRBV7-2; d_call: TRBD1; j_call: TRBJ1-2; cdr3_aa: CASSFAGTANYGYTF; cdr3_nt: TGTGCCAGCAGCTTCGCCGGGACAGCTAACTATGGCTACACCTTC
clone_size: many; v_call: TRBV12-3/TRBV12-4; d_call: TRBD2; j_call: TRBJ2-1; cdr3_aa: CASSFRVRGVLSGSGTYNEQFF; cdr3_nt: TGTGCCAGCAGTTTCCGGGTGCGGGGAGTTCTTAGCGGGAGTGGCACCTACAATGAGCAGTTCTTC
clone_size: many; v_call: TRBV5-1; d_call: TRBD2; j_call: TRBJ2-1; cdr3_aa: CASSPTGLAGVVNEQFF; cdr3_nt: TGCGCCAGCAGCCCGACGGGACTAGCGGGAGTGGTAAATGAGCAGTTCTTC
clone_size: many; v_call: TRBV28; d_call: NA; j_call: TRBJ1-2; cdr3_aa: CASTFLGGQGYTF; cdr3_nt: TGTGCCAGCACCTTCCTGGGGGGCCAAGGCTACACCTTC
clone_size: many; v_call: TRBV3-1; d_call: NA; j_call: TRBJ1-5; cdr3_aa: CASSWGDYSNQPQHF; cdr3_nt: TGTGCCAGCAGTTGGGGGGATTATAGCAATCAGCCCCAGCATTTT
clone_size: many; v_call: TRBV13; d_call: NA; j_call: TRBJ2-2; cdr3_aa: CASIQIGTTGELFF; cdr3_nt: TGTGCCAGCATACAAATTGGGACCACCGGGGAGCTGTTTTTT
clone_size: many; v_call: TRBV7-2; d_call: NA; j_call: TRBJ2-3; cdr3_aa: CASSLVGGAPDTQYF; cdr3_nt: TGTGCCAGCAGCTTAGTGGGGGGGGCTCCAGATACGCAGTATTTT
clone_size: many; v_call: TRBV7-3; d_call: NA; j_call: TRBJ2-3; cdr3_aa: CASSSTGTATQYF; cdr3_nt: TGTGCCAGCAGCTCAACCGGGACTGCGACGCAGTATTTT
clone_size: many; v_call: TRBV7-8; d_call: TRBD2; j_call: TRBJ2-4; cdr3_aa: CASSPGASGYSAKNIQYF; cdr3_nt: TGTGCCAGCAGCCCTGGCGCTAGCGGGTACTCAGCCAAAAACATTCAGTACTTC
clone_size: few; v_call: TRBV4-1; d_call: NA; j_call: TRBJ2-1; cdr3_aa: CASSQVVGPGQFF; cdr3_nt: TGCGCCAGCAGCCAAGTGGTAGGGCCCGGGCAGTTCTTC
clone_size: many; v_call: TRBV5-1; d_call: NA; j_call: TRBJ1-1; cdr3_aa: CASSLEAVGTEAFF; cdr3_nt: TGCGCCAGCAGCTTGGAGGCGGTGGGAACTGAAGCTTTCTTT
clone_size: NA; v_call: TRBV2; d_call: TRBD2; j_call: TRBJ2-7; cdr3_aa: CASSPLAGGNSYEQYF; cdr3_nt: TGTGCCAGCAGTCCGCTAGCGGGGGGGAACTCCTACGAGCAGTACTTC
clone_size: NA; v_call: TRBV4-1; d_call: TRBD1; j_call: TRBJ2-1; cdr3_aa: CASSQGTGGRDEQFF; cdr3_nt: TGCGCCAGCAGCCAAGGGACAGGGGGGCGAGATGAGCAGTTCTTC
clone_size: many; v_call: TRBV6-2/TRBV6-3; d_call: NA; j_call: TRBJ2-1; cdr3_aa: CASSYSTRDGPPHNEQFF; cdr3_nt: TGTGCCAGCAGTTACTCGACCCGGGACGGTCCCCCCCACAATGAGCAGTTCTTC
clone_size: many; v_call: TRBV2; d_call: TRBD1; j_call: TRBJ2-1; cdr3_aa: CASRRDRGQGEQFF; cdr3_nt: TGTGCCAGCCGAAGGGACAGGGGGCAAGGGGAGCAGTTCTTC
clone_size: many; v_call: TRBV7-9; d_call: TRBD1; j_call: TRBJ2-5; cdr3_aa: CASSPLGTGVMVQETQYF; cdr3_nt: TGTGCCAGCAGCCCTCTCGGGACAGGGGTTATGGTCCAAGAGACCCAGTACTTC
clone_size: many; v_call: TRBV11-2; d_call: TRBD1; j_call: TRBJ2-7; cdr3_aa: CASSFDRDEQYF; cdr3_nt: TGTGCCAGCAGCTTTGACAGGGACGAGCAGTACTTC
clone_size: few; v_call: TRBV5-5; d_call: NA; j_call: TRBJ1-2; cdr3_aa: CASSLTDRAGYTF; cdr3_nt: TGTGCCAGCAGCTTGACGGACCGCGCGGGCTACACCTTC
clone_size: few; v_call: TRBV4-2; d_call: TRBD1; j_call: TRBJ1-4; cdr3_aa: CASSQAEGGGWEKLFF; cdr3_nt: TGTGCCAGCAGCCAAGCGGAAGGGGGCGGTTGGGAAAAACTGTTTTTT
clone_size: many; v_call: TRBV6-2/TRBV6-3; d_call: TRBD1; j_call: TRBJ2-6; cdr3_aa: CASSRDRAAGANVLTF; cdr3_nt: TGTGCCAGCAGTCGGGACAGGGCGGCTGGGGCCAACGTCCTGACTTTC
clone_size: NA; v_call: TRBV12-3/TRBV12-4; d_call: NA; j_call: TRBJ1-5; cdr3_aa: CASSFLAGLSNQPQHF; cdr3_nt: NA
clone_size: many; v_call: TRBV15; d_call: NA; j_call: TRBJ2-5; cdr3_aa: CATSRDGSGVETQYF; cdr3_nt: TGTGCCACCAGCAGAGATGGGTCGGGAGTAGAGACCCAGTACTTC
clone_size: many; v_call: TRBV30; d_call: NA; j_call: TRBJ2-3; cdr3_aa: CALNTGDTQYF; cdr3_nt: TGTGCCTTAAATACGGGGGATACGCAGTATTTT
clone_size: few; v_call: TRBV20-1; d_call: TRBD1; j_call: TRBJ1-2; cdr3_aa: CSANQSARTGGSPDGYTF; cdr3_nt: TGCAGTGCTAACCAGTCCGCTAGGACAGGGGGATCCCCTGATGGCTACACCTTC
clone_size: NA; v_call: TRBV7-2; d_call: TRBD2; j_call: TRBJ2-3; cdr3_aa: CASSGLAGGLDTQYF; cdr3_nt: TGTGCCAGCAGCGGACTAGCGGGAGGGTTGGATACGCAGTATTTT
clone_size: many; v_call: TRBV7-8; d_call: TRBD1; j_call: TRBJ2-1; cdr3_aa: CASSTRDRYNEQFF; cdr3_nt: TGTGCCAGCAGTACCCGGGACAGGTACAATGAGCAGTTCTTC
clone_size: many; v_call: TRBV7-9; d_call: TRBD2; j_call: TRBJ2-3; cdr3_aa: CASSVGGSPNTDTQYF; cdr3_nt: TGTGCCAGCAGCGTGGGAGGGTCTCCTAACACAGATACGCAGTATTTT
clone_size: NA; v_call: TRBV28; d_call: NA; j_call: TRBJ1-1; cdr3_aa: CASSAHLGHLRGTEAFF; cdr3_nt: TGTGCCAGCAGTGCCCATTTGGGACACCTGAGGGGCACTGAAGCTTTCTTT
clone_size: many; v_call: TRBV20-1; d_call: TRBD2; j_call: TRBJ2-7; cdr3_aa: CSARAPTSGFEQYF; cdr3_nt: TGCAGTGCTAGGGCCCCGACTAGCGGTTTCGAGCAGTACTTC
clone_size: few; v_call: TRBV14; d_call: NA; j_call: TRBJ1-3; cdr3_aa: CASSQRTAGNTIYF; cdr3_nt: TGTGCCAGCAGCCAAAGGACAGCTGGAAACACCATATATTTT
clone_size: many; v_call: TRBV5-5; d_call: TRBD2; j_call: TRBJ2-7; cdr3_aa: CASSLTSGYEQYF; cdr3_nt: TGTGCCAGCAGCCTGACTAGCGGCTACGAGCAGTACTTC
clone_size: many; v_call: TRBV30; d_call: NA; j_call: TRBJ2-1; cdr3_aa: CAWSYSRNEQFF; cdr3_nt: TGTGCCTGGAGTTACAGTAGGAATGAGCAGTTCTTC
clone_size: many; v_call: TRBV11-2; d_call: NA; j_call: TRBJ2-1; cdr3_aa: CASHSGSSFYNEQFF; cdr3_nt: TGTGCCAGCCATAGCGGTTCATCGTTTTACAATGAGCAGTTCTTC
clone_size: many; v_call: TRBV12-3/TRBV12-4; d_call: NA; j_call: TRBJ1-5; cdr3_aa: CASRVGGRQPQHF; cdr3_nt: TGTGCCAGCAGGGTCGGGGGTAGGCAGCCCCAGCATTTT
clone_size: NA; v_call: TRBV5-6; d_call: NA; j_call: TRBJ1-3; cdr3_aa: CASSLIRARRPSSGNTIYF; cdr3_nt: TGTGCCAGCAGCTTGATCAGGGCCCGACGGCCAAGCTCTGGAAACACCATATATTTT
clone_size: many; v_call: TRBV6-1; d_call: NA; j_call: TRBJ1-3; cdr3_aa: CASSRTASSGNTIYF; cdr3_nt: TGTGCCAGCAGCCGGACCGCAAGCTCTGGAAACACCATATATTTT
clone_size: few; v_call: TRBV9; d_call: NA; j_call: TRBJ1-1; cdr3_aa: CASSLNGEAKAFF; cdr3_nt: TGTGCCAGCAGCCTCAATGGGGAGGCGAAAGCTTTCTTT